This paragraph reports one TCR beta chain. Its specificity is unknown. Researchers took RNA transcripts and amplified the TCR beta CDR3 regions from them. An initial round of RT-PCR targeting the TCR CDR3 relied on the HTBI primer set. TCRdb redid the calling of the multiplex PCR reads with MiXCR, one entry per CDR3 protein. The sample holds 400,000 to 550,000 distinct CDR3 sequences, around 22% seen once. Not enrolled were patients with uncontrolled infection, other autoimmune disease, pregnancy or lactation. Based on clinical symptoms, serum thyroxine and TRAb, thyroid ultrasound and orbital computed tomography, diagnoses were reached. PBMCs were collected from an approximately 9.3 ml volume of fresh peripheral blood. This sample stems from a study of T cells in Graves' hyperthyroidism and ophthalmopathy. The study, taken as a whole, reports: Most clonotypes expanded in the thyroid (above 0.001) were also present in blood.

The sample taken for sequencing was blood. This TCR was sampled from a woman aged 30 to 39 with Graves' ophthalmopathy.

This CDR3 is CASIGGQGLYEQYF. DNA for the CDR3: TGTGCCAGCATAGGGGGACAGGGTCTCTACGAGCAGTACTTC. This sequence joins TRBV27 and TRBJ2-7, with 9 bases identical to TRBD1. The CDR3 totals 14 residues. V shed 7 bases, J shed 3 bases, and the junction held 7 bases outside the gene matches. CDR1 and CDR2 from the germline V gene are MNHEY and SMNVEV (reference sequence).